The T cell receptor (beta chain) described here comes from a study of blood T cells in healthy people across ages. CDR1 is SGHNT, CDR2 YYREEE, per germline (reference sequence). V was clipped by 4 bases and J by 2 bases; unmatched bases: 7. The length of the CDR3 is 17 residues. Primers used in a second PCR of roughly 6 to 12 cycles were a sample-barcoded 5' primer and a J-beta primer mix. TCRdb reprocessed the 5' RACE reads with MiXCR, giving one entry per CDR3 protein. The table records 1.6 million or so distinct CDR3 sequences, about 35% of them present only once. J is TRBJ2-5 and V is TRBV5-4, with 14 bases lining up with TRBD2. The sample consisted of blood. The receptor was derived from a woman aged 30 to 39 in good health. CDR3 in amino acids: CASSGGLAGARQETQYF. The DNA of the CDR3 is TGTGCCAGCAGCGGGGGACTAGCGGGGGCGAGACAAGAGACCCAGTACTTC.